This T cell receptor (beta chain) appears in the sequencing data of a study of cytomegalovirus exposure and HLA in healthy donors. Whole-study results and caveats: Per a later analysis, 15,000 to 20,000 TCR beta sequences showed association with HLA alleles at 0.05 false discovery rate. In a later analysis, a missense DCLRE1C variant was linked to TCR beta V- and J-gene trimming.

PCR involved 60 Vbeta and 13 Jbeta primers. Generated by immunoSEQ multiplex PCR, the TCRdb table keeps only in-frame clones and is missing some. Of around 100,000 clones in the sample, roughly 78% were seen once. Germline V gene data show CDR1 as SGHTA and CDR2 as FQGNSA. V was shortened by 3 bases and J by 6 bases, with 12 bases between the two germline ends. This CDR3 contains 13 residues. With regard to this clone: No antigen is known for it.

This sequence joins TRBV7-2 and TRBJ2-7; D is possibly TRBD2 (7 bases). The sequencing sample was made of PBMCs. The clonotype was recovered from a male donor in good health and CMV-seropositive. As DNA, the CDR3 is TGTGCCAGCAGCTTCGGCGGGGGCCGCGAGCAGTACTTC. The encoded protein is CASSFGGGREQYF.